In this sample, the clone carrying this T cell receptor beta chain turned up once. Germline V lookup: CDR1 MDHEN, CDR2 SYDVKM. V trimming: 6 bases; J trimming: 3 bases; junction bases outside the gene matches: 7. CDR3 size: 15 residues. The data belong to a study of blood T cell repertoires in COVID-19. Study details: The samples span acute and convalescent COVID-19 from the United States, Italy and Spain. T cells, B-cell-depleted T cells, or PBMCs provided the cDNA or gDNA that served as material.

Per the original methods: Using reference gene primer amplification, nucleated cell counts were estimated. Method: immunoSEQ multiplex PCR; TCRdb's copy keeps in-frame clones and lacks some. The V and J calls and clone size are taken from that table; D and trimming were inferred from the DNA. Of approximately 270,000 clones listed, around 86% are singletons. The sample was peripheral blood. The V call is TRBV28, the J call TRBJ1-4, with 7 bases identical to TRBD1. This receptor was identified in a man in his forties with active or convalescent COVID-19. CDR3 residues: CASRGAGGPNEKLFF. The DNA for the CDR3 is TGTGCCAGCAGGGGGGCAGGGGGACCTAATGAAAAACTGTTTTTT.